The next 23 T cell receptor beta chains were all read from a single sample in a study of PD-1 blockade in classical Hodgkin lymphoma. Method: immunoSEQ multiplex PCR; TCRdb's copy keeps in-frame clones and lacks some. The sample gives nearly 60,000 clones, under 95% of which show up once; more than 9% is in the top ten. All patients experienced relapse after autologous stem cell transplantation, and brentuximab vedotin exposure was variable. Here the sequenced sample was peripheral blood mononuclear cells (PBMCs), taken before the second cycle of nivolumab. The receptors were sampled from a human donor with classical Hodgkin lymphoma.

J is TRBJ2-2 and V is TRBV10-3, with TRBD1 matching over 7 bases. V lost 0 bases, J lost 2 bases, and 6 bases stayed unmatched. The length of the CDR3 is 17 residues. CDR1 is ENHRY, CDR2 SYGVKD, per germline. In DNA, the CDR3 is TGTGCCATCAGTGAGTCTTGGGGGACAGCCAACACCGGGGAGCTGTTTTTT. Its translation is CAISESWGTANTGELFF.

This chain uses TRBV4-1 with TRBJ2-5; TRBD2 agrees at 7 bases. This CDR3 has 13 amino acids. Germline CDR1 and CDR2: MGHRA and YSYEKL. After removal of 0 bases from V and 5 bases from J, the junction contained 0 bases not matched to a gene. Written as DNA, the CDR3 is TGCGCCAGCAGCCAAGAGGGAGGGGAGACCCAGTACTTC. Residues: CASSQEGGETQYF.

The chain links TRBV14 to TRBJ2-1; D is possibly TRBD1 or TRBD2 (5 bases each). The germline gives CDR1 SGHDN, CDR2 FVKESK. The CDR3 totals 15 residues. V was trimmed by 2 bases and J by 0 bases, leaving 8 bases between them. CDR3 DNA: TGTGCCAGCAGCCAATATGGGGGCTCCTACAATGAGCAGTTCTTC. It encodes CASSQYGGSYNEQFF.

The CDR3, as DNA: TGCGCCAGCAGCCAAGAGCCCCAGACAGGAGTGGGCGAAGCTTTCTTT. Encoded protein: CASSQEPQTGVGEAFF. The rearrangement uses TRBV4-1 and TRBJ1-1; a possible D gene is TRBD1 (6 bases). Per germline, CDR1 MGHRA and CDR2 YSYEKL. The ends were cut back, 0 bases at V and 8 bases at J, with 19 bases in the middle. The CDR3 loop spans 16 amino acids.

The V and J genes are TRBV18 and TRBJ2-1; D is ambiguous. This CDR3 has 15 residues. The ends were cut back, 1 base at V and 6 bases at J, with 13 bases in the middle. Germline V lookup: CDR1 KGHSH, CDR2 LQKENI. As DNA, the CDR3 is TGTGCCAGCTCACCACAGTCAACTCAAGGCAATGAGCAGTTCTTC. As protein: CASSPQSTQGNEQFF.

The J gene is TRBJ1-1, the V gene TRBV7-9; D unresolved. CDR1 is SEHNR, CDR2 FQNEAQ, per germline (reference sequence). The CDR3 has 13 amino acids. V gave up 0 bases and J gave up 7 bases, with 9 bases separating them. CDR3 amino acids: CASSLALGFEAFF. In nucleotides, the CDR3 is TGTGCCAGCAGCTTAGCTTTGGGGTTTGAAGCTTTCTTT. The variable domain in full, completed from reference TRBV7-9 and TRBJ1-1, reads DTGVSQNPRHKITKRGQNVTFRCDPISEHNRLYWYRQTLGQGPEFLTYFQNEAQLEKSRLLSDRFSAERPKGSFSTLEIQRTEQGDSAMYLCASSLALGFEAFFGQGTRLTVV.

The chain uses TRBV6-5 and TRBJ2-3; D gene ambiguous. The CDR3 covers 15 residues. Germline-derived CDR1 and CDR2 are MNHEY and SVGAGI. The V and J ends lost 0 bases and 0 bases respectively, with 7 bases between them. CDR3 sequence: CASSYSPASTDTQYF. Here the CDR3 DNA reads TGTGCCAGCAGTTACTCACCAGCTAGCACAGATACGCAGTATTTT.

The chain joins TRBV27 to TRBJ2-3; D is perhaps TRBD1 or TRBD2 (5 bases each). Trimming pared 6 bases from V and 3 bases from J, leaving 19 bases between. The CDR3 is made up of 16 amino acids. Germline values: CDR1 MNHEY, CDR2 SMNVEV (reference sequence). The chain's CDR3 is CASSTRDLEGTDTQYF. For the CDR3, the DNA is TGTGCCAGCAGCACTAGGGATCTCGAGGGGACAGATACGCAGTATTTT.

The rearrangement uses TRBV7-3 and TRBJ2-2; a possible D gene is TRBD2 (6 bases). CDR1 and CDR2 from the germline V gene are SGHTA and FQGTGA. This CDR3 has 17 amino acids. The germline V and J ends were trimmed by 5 bases and 3 bases, with 19 bases remaining between them. Written as DNA, the CDR3 is TGTGCCAGCAGCGGAGGTAGCGGTTACCCTTACACCGGGGAGCTGTTTTTT. Its translation is CASSGGSGYPYTGELFF.

J is TRBJ1-2 and V is TRBV2, with 7 bases identical to TRBD1. The trim removed 9 bases at V and 2 bases at J, leaving 0 bases unmatched. The germline V gene encodes CDR1 SNHLY and CDR2 FYNNEI. The CDR3 totals 11 residues. This chain's CDR3 is CARQGNYGYTF. DNA of the CDR3: TGTGCCAGACAGGGGAACTATGGCTACACCTTC.

This chain connects TRBV2 to TRBJ2-7, with TRBD1 matching 7 bases. The V gene end was trimmed by 6 bases and the J gene end by 3 bases; junction bases not matched to a gene: 11. The CDR3 extends over 15 amino acids. Germline V gives CDR1 SNHLY, CDR2 FYNNEI. CDR3 DNA sequence: TGTGCCAGCAGCGTCCTCGGGACAGCCAGCTACGAGCAGTACTTC. Translating it yields CASSVLGTASYEQYF.

In this sample, this clone turned up once. The chain employs TRBV5-4 and TRBJ2-3, with 8 bases lining up with TRBD2. CDR1 is SGHNT and CDR2 is YYREEE in the germline V gene (reference sequence). V was pared by 6 bases and J by 1 base, with 13 bases of the junction left unmatched. This CDR3 region has 17 residues. This CDR3 is CASKREGGFFGTDTQYF. The CDR3 DNA is TGTGCCAGCAAACGGGAGGGAGGATTTTTTGGCACAGATACGCAGTATTTT.

The rearrangement joins TRBV18 to TRBJ2-7, with 8 bases that match TRBD1. Germline V gene sequence: CDR1 KGHSH, CDR2 LQKENI. This CDR3 spans 14 amino acids. V trimming: 3 bases; J trimming: 2 bases; junction bases outside the gene matches: 3. The CDR3 loop reads CASSPLQGAYEQYF. The DNA of the CDR3 is TGTGCCAGCTCACCCCTACAGGGGGCCTACGAGCAGTACTTC.

The chain is built from TRBV14 and TRBJ2-3; weak D call: TRBD2 (5 bases). The CDR3 totals 15 residues. The germline gives CDR1 SGHDN, CDR2 FVKESK. The V gene lost 0 bases and the J gene lost 3 bases, with 10 bases spanning the gap. The chain's CDR3 is CASSQEVAKTDTQYF. CDR3 sequence (DNA): TGTGCCAGCAGCCAAGAAGTAGCGAAGACAGATACGCAGTATTTT.

The chain employs TRBV9 and TRBJ2-1; D call uncertain. The CDR3 covers 15 residues. Per germline, CDR1 SGDLS and CDR2 YYNGEE. Trimming cost V 0 bases and J 0 bases, with 7 bases left between them. As DNA, the CDR3 is TGTGCCAGCAGCGTAGAGGTGAGCTCCTACAATGAGCAGTTCTTC. Translation gives CASSVEVSSYNEQFF.

The chain employs TRBV19 and TRBJ2-2; no firm D call. Germline CDR1 LNHDA, CDR2 SQIVND (reference sequence). This CDR3 has 15 amino acids. The ends were cut back, 1 base at V and 5 bases at J, with 11 bases in the middle. CDR3 nucleotide sequence: TGTGCCAGTAGTATAGCTCTGCGTGGGACCGGGGAGCTGTTTTTT. This codes for CASSIALRGTGELFF.

J is TRBJ2-2 and V is TRBV18; 7 nucleotides agree with TRBD1. CDR1 is KGHSH, CDR2 LQKENI, per germline. CDR3 length: 14 residues. After removal of 5 bases from V and 3 bases from J, the junction contained 3 bases not matched to a gene. In nucleotides, the CDR3 is TGTGCCAGCTCAGGGGACAGTCACACCGGGGAGCTGTTTTTT. This sequence encodes CASSGDSHTGELFF.

The chain recombines TRBV7-3 with TRBJ2-2, with D perhaps matching TRBD2 (6 bases). Germline V gives CDR1 SGHTA, CDR2 FQGTGA. V dropped 8 bases and J dropped 6 bases, with 22 bases sitting between them. This CDR3 contains 16 residues. CDR3 protein: CASASSTPSSAGELFF. As DNA, the CDR3 is TGTGCCAGCGCCAGTTCAACGCCCTCTAGCGCCGGGGAGCTGTTTTTT.

The chain couples TRBV11-2 to TRBJ2-3; the match to TRBD2 covers 7 bases. Trimming removed 2 bases from V and 2 bases from J; junction bases left unmatched: 4. Germline lookup yields CDR1 SGHAT and CDR2 FQNNGV. The CDR3 is 15 amino acids. The CDR3: CASSLWREYTDTQYF. The CDR3, as DNA: TGTGCCAGCAGCTTATGGCGGGAGTACACAGATACGCAGTATTTT.

The V and J genes are TRBV5-6 and TRBJ1-6; no definite D call. From germline, CDR1 is SGHDT and CDR2 YYEEEE. V lost 3 bases, J lost 11 bases, and 15 bases lay in between. This CDR3 spans 14 amino acids. The CDR3 region has the DNA TGTGCCAGCAGCTCCGGGTATGAAATAACACCCCTCCACTTT. This translates into CASSSGYEITPLHF.

This clone came up once. The chain links TRBV7-8 to TRBJ2-1; 9 positions match TRBD1. V lost 5 bases and J lost 7; bases outside the gene matches: 12. The germline V gene has CDR1 SGHVS and CDR2 FQNEAQ. The CDR3 is 16 residues long. CDR3 nucleotides: TGTGCCAGCAGCCAAAACAGGGGGCAAGTCGGTAATGAGCAGTTCTTC. Residues: CASSQNRGQVGNEQFF.

This clone was seen a handful of times. The CDR3 sequence: CSVGTSGYEQYF. The CDR3 DNA follows: TGCAGCGTTGGGACTAGCGGGTACGAGCAGTACTTC. The chain recombines TRBV29-1 with TRBJ2-7; 11 bases fit TRBD2. Germline CDR1 reads SQVTM; CDR2 reads ANQGSEA. The CDR3 length is 12 residues. The V gene end was trimmed by 4 bases and the J gene end by 4 bases; junction bases not matched to a gene: 0.

This clone is a singleton in its sample. The gene calls are TRBV6-1 and TRBJ2-7; TRBD1 matches 10 bases. The germline CDR1 and CDR2 sequences are MNHNS and SASEGT. The V and J ends lost 6 bases and 3 bases, in that order; junction bases with no gene match: 5. The CDR3 covers 14 residues. Here the CDR3 DNA reads TGTGCCAGCAGAGCGGGACAGGGGAACTACGAGCAGTACTTC. Translation gives CASRAGQGNYEQYF.